The 10 T cell receptor beta chains reported below all come from one sample, sequenced in a study of regulatory T cells in long-lasting Graves disease. CDR3-region Arm-PCR and iRepertoire HTBI primers produced the TCR beta libraries. Using its own MiXCR run on the multiplex PCR reads, TCRdb lists one record per CDR3 protein. In the table there are a few hundred thousand distinct CDR3 sequences, approximately 22% of which are singletons. The time point here: persistent/refractory GD, antithyroid drugs over 5 years with positive TRAb. From PBMCs, RNA was extracted and then used to make the TCR library. The sample was peripheral blood mononuclear cells (PBMCs), taken when the disease was refractory, from a patient treated with antithyroid drugs. These receptors all stem from a female donor with Graves disease.

This clonotype has ten or more counts. V and J are TRBV2 and TRBJ1-5; D perhaps matches TRBD1 (5 bases). CDR3 length: 14 amino acids. Germline V gene sequence: CDR1 SNHLY, CDR2 FYNNEI. Deletions cut 1 base from V and 4 bases from J, with 8 bases between. The CDR3, as DNA: TGTGCCAGCAGTGAAGGGGGGGGAAATCAGCCCCAGCATTTT. Residues: CASSEGGGNQPQHF.

This clonotype has only a few counts. This chain uses TRBV24-1 with TRBJ1-5; the D is unclear. V lost 1 base, J lost 6 bases, and 12 bases lay in between. This CDR3 region has 15 residues. CDR1 and CDR2 from the germline V gene are KGHDR and SFDVKD. The CDR3 region has the DNA TGTGCCACCAGTGATTTCAAGTTCTGGGGTCAGCCCCAGCATTTT. Translation gives CATSDFKFWGQPQHF.

This sequence joins TRBV12-3 or TRBV12-4 and TRBJ2-1, with 7 bases fitting TRBD2. Trimming at V came to 6 bases and at J to 0 bases, leaving 8 bases not matched to a gene. The CDR3 loop spans 16 amino acids. This chain's CDR3 is CASSPGGLFSYNEQFF. The CDR3 bases are TGTGCCAGCAGCCCGGGGGGTCTATTCTCCTACAATGAGCAGTTCTTC.

This clonotype was counted a few times. This chain connects TRBV6-1 to TRBJ2-1; 8 nucleotides agree with TRBD1. The ends lost 4 bases at V and 5 bases at J; junction bases unmatched: 1. The CDR3 consists of 13 residues. CDR1 is MNHNS, CDR2 SASEGT, per germline. Here the CDR3 reads CASSGTGNNEQFF. For the CDR3, the DNA is TGTGCCAGCAGTGGGACAGGGAACAATGAGCAGTTCTTC.

Remarks on this clonotype: One end of the junction does not line up with germline, which may come from a read error. The J gene is TRBJ2-7, the V gene TRBV6-2 or TRBV6-3, with a weak D call TRBD2 (5 bases). The CDR3 is 14 residues long. From germline, CDR1 is MNHEY and CDR2 SVGEGT. CDR3 sequence: CANSSSNGGHEQYF. CDR3 DNA sequence: TGTGCCAACAGTTCGAGCAACGGAGGCCACGAGCAGTACTTC.

This clonotype has at least ten counts. The genes are TRBV19 and TRBJ1-2, with D unclear. Germline V gene lookup returns CDR1 LNHDA and CDR2 SQIVND (reference sequence). The CDR3 extends over 13 amino acids. V lost 5 bases and J 2 bases, leaving 9 bases between the germline ends. Here the CDR3 DNA reads TGTGCCAGTAGTGATACAGAGAACTATGGCTACACCTTC. This sequence encodes CASSDTENYGYTF.

In its sample, this clonotype was seen a few times. V gene TRBV24-1 combines with J gene TRBJ1-4; D unclear. Trimming took 3 bases from V and 8 from J, leaving 15 bases between them. Germline V gene lookup returns CDR1 KGHDR and CDR2 SFDVKD. The CDR3 spans 15 residues. For the CDR3, the DNA is TGTGCCACCAGTGATCCCGGAGGTCCCGGGGAAAAACTGTTTTTT. Protein sequence: CATSDPGGPGEKLFF.

The J gene is TRBJ1-5, the V gene TRBV7-6; 8 nucleotides align to TRBD1. This CDR3 region has 14 residues. J lost 6 bases, V lost 5 bases, and 6 bases had no gene match. Germline CDR1 is SGHVS and CDR2 is FNYEAQ. The CDR3, as DNA: TGTGCCAGCAGCCGGACAGGGATTGGTCAGCCCCAGCATTTT. Protein: CASSRTGIGQPQHF. Combining the CDR3 with reference TRBV7-6 and TRBJ1-5 gives the whole variable domain GAGVSQSPRYKVTKRGQDVALRCDPISGHVSLYWYRQALGQGPEFLTYFNYEAQQDKSGLPNDRFSAERPEGSISTLTIQRTEQRDSAMYRCASSRTGIGQPQHFGDGTRLSIL.

There are many counts of this clonotype. V and J are TRBV28 and TRBJ2-7; the D gene is possibly TRBD2 (7 bases). V was pared by 2 bases and J by 5 bases, with 19 bases between. The germline V gene has CDR1 MDHEN and CDR2 SYDVKM. The CDR3 consists of 16 residues. CDR3 nucleotide sequence: TGTGCCAGCAGTTTAGGGGGAGGGGGGCGCATCCACGAGCAGTACTTC. Its translation: CASSLGGGGRIHEQYF.

This chain uses TRBV2 with TRBJ2-7; unclear D gene. The CDR3 runs 12 residues. V lost 8 bases, J lost 2 bases, and 10 bases lay in between. Germline V gives CDR1 SNHLY, CDR2 FYNNEI. The DNA of the CDR3 is TGTGCCAGCTCAAGACCACCCTACGAGCAGTACTTC. Amino acid sequence: CASSRPPYEQYF.